Reported below is one T cell receptor beta chain. These data come from a study of blood T cell repertoires in COVID-19. The overall study: Sites in the United States, Italy and Spain provided acute and convalescent COVID-19 samples. The cDNA or gDNA used as material had been derived from T cells, B-cell-depleted T cells, or PBMCs.

In the source study's methods: From reference gene primer amplification, estimates of nucleated cell counts were derived. Sequencing used immunoSEQ multiplex PCR; TCRdb keeps in-frame clones, though not all of them. The DNA gave D and trimming, while V, J and clone size come from that table. Among under 300,000 clones, roughly 90% were seen once, and the ten largest hold 2% to 2.5%. Trimming removed 0 bases at V and 2 bases at J, with 16 bases between. Germline V lookup: CDR1 GTSNPN, CDR2 SVGIG (reference sequence). This CDR3 has 16 amino acids. The sample taken for sequencing was peripheral blood. This chain links TRBV30 with TRBJ1-2, with D perhaps matching TRBD1 (6 bases). This receptor was obtained from a woman aged 40 to 50 who had recovered from COVID-19. This chain's CDR3 is CAWSVSLGGPNYGYTF. CDR3 nucleotide sequence: TGTGCCTGGAGTGTCTCCCTGGGGGGGCCCAACTATGGCTACACCTTC.